The rows below give T cell receptor beta chains drawn from one sample of a study of control samples from healthy donors and cancer patients. This table comes from immunoSEQ multiplex PCR, and its TCRdb copy is limited to in-frame clones, with some not included. The data show roughly 47,000 clones, about 89% seen once. Input material: PBMCs. These receptor sequences come from a woman aged 60-70 years with lung cancer. Each CDR3 is given with its conserved first and last residue. The D gene is left open where the match is weak. Not all rows give a size; the values are once, few, many and, for expanded clones, a class.

CDR3,DNA,D,size,J,V
CASSQDASPETQYF,TGCGCCAGCAGCCAAGATGCCAGCCCCGAGACCCAGTACTTC,NA,NA,TRBJ2-5,TRBV4-3
CASSPTQETGYHEQFF,TGTGCCAGCAGTCCCACCCAGGAGACAGGGTATCATGAGCAGTTCTTC,TRBD1,NA,TRBJ2-1,TRBV6-2/TRBV6-3
CASSLVGYEQYF,TGTGCCAGCAGCTTGGTAGGTTACGAGCAGTACTTC,NA,NA,TRBJ2-7,TRBV7-9
CASSESKSGNEQYF,TGCGCCAGCAGTGAGTCGAAGTCAGGTAACGAGCAGTACTTC,NA,once,TRBJ2-7,TRBV10-2
CATSRRTSTDTQYF,TGTGCCACCAGCAGAAGAACTAGCACAGATACGCAGTATTTT,NA,NA,TRBJ2-3,TRBV15
CASSLRGRGSGNQPQHF,TGTGCCAGCAGCTTGCGGGGCAGGGGGTCGGGTAATCAGCCCCAGCATTTT,TRBD1,NA,TRBJ1-5,TRBV5-4
CASRDLAGYTF,TGTGCCAGCAGGGATCTAGCTGGCTACACCTTC,NA,NA,TRBJ1-2,TRBV21-1
CASSYSGPNTGELFF,TGTGCCAGCAGTTACTCGGGCCCCAACACCGGGGAGCTGTTTTTT,NA,NA,TRBJ2-2,TRBV6-5
CASSRTYAYNEQFF,TGTGCCAGCAGTAGGACCTACGCCTACAATGAGCAGTTCTTC,NA,NA,TRBJ2-1,TRBV27
CASSQDSAYEQYF,TGTGCCAGCAGTCAAGACAGCGCCTACGAGCAGTACTTC,NA,NA,TRBJ2-7,TRBV7-3
CSVRQGNEQFF,TGCAGCGTGCGACAGGGGAATGAGCAGTTCTTC,TRBD1,NA,TRBJ2-1,TRBV29-1
CASSKGTGQIEAFF,TGTGCCAGCAGCAAAGGGACGGGACAGATTGAAGCTTTCTTT,TRBD1,NA,TRBJ1-1,TRBV11-3
CASIEGGGRYF,TGTGCCAGCATCGAAGGGGGGGGACGCTACTTC,NA,NA,TRBJ2-7,TRBV9
CASSLAALDEQYF,TGTGCCAGCAGCTTAGCGGCCCTTGACGAGCAGTACTTC,NA,NA,TRBJ2-7,TRBV7-2
CASSLEQGGYEQYF,TGTGCCAGCAGCTTAGAACAGGGAGGCTACGAGCAGTACTTC,NA,NA,TRBJ2-7,TRBV7-9
CASSPGFARDTGELFF,TGTGCCAGCAGCCCAGGGTTCGCGCGGGACACCGGGGAGCTGTTTTTT,NA,NA,TRBJ2-2,TRBV11-3
CASSQDRTGGYTF,TGTGCCAGCAGCCAAGATAGGACGGGGGGCTACACCTTC,NA,NA,TRBJ1-2,TRBV4-2
CASSISRDNEQFF,TGTGCCAGTAGTATAAGTAGGGACAATGAGCAGTTCTTC,NA,NA,TRBJ2-1,TRBV19
CASSFVAGLHEQYF,TGTGCCAGCAGTTTTGTAGCAGGGCTCCACGAGCAGTACTTC,NA,NA,TRBJ2-7,TRBV27
CASSLSVNTEAFF,TGTGCCAGCAGCTTATCAGTGAACACTGAAGCTTTCTTT,NA,once,TRBJ1-1,TRBV13
CASIGGPAKNIQYF,TGTGCCAGTATTGGGGGGCCTGCCAAAAACATTCAGTACTTC,NA,NA,TRBJ2-4,TRBV19
CASRRQPQTIYTEAFF,TGTGCCAGTCGAAGACAGCCCCAGACCATCTACACTGAAGCTTTCTTT,NA,NA,TRBJ1-1,TRBV19
CASSNRDGNQPQHF,TGTGCCAGCAGTAACCGGGACGGCAATCAGCCCCAGCATTTT,NA,NA,TRBJ1-5,TRBV2
CASSYSTGNQPQHF,TGTGCCAGCAGTTACTCGACCGGCAATCAGCCCCAGCATTTT,NA,few,TRBJ1-5,TRBV6-6
CAWRIKGRPGGYTF,TGTGCCTGGAGAATCAAGGGCCGACCTGGGGGCTACACCTTC,NA,NA,TRBJ1-2,TRBV30
CASSRTGRSGNTIYF,TGTGCCAGCAGCCGTACAGGGCGCTCTGGAAACACCATATATTTT,NA,once,TRBJ1-3,TRBV11-2
CASSLLGLAVTGELFF,TGTGCCAGCAGCTTGTTGGGACTAGCGGTCACCGGGGAGCTGTTTTTT,TRBD2,once,TRBJ2-2,TRBV5-5
CASTGLYQETQYF,TGTGCCAGTACCGGATTGTACCAAGAGACCCAGTACTTC,NA,NA,TRBJ2-5,TRBV19
CASSESFGQGDTGELFF,TGCGCCAGCAGTGAGAGTTTCGGCCAGGGAGACACCGGGGAGCTGTTTTTT,NA,NA,TRBJ2-2,TRBV10-2
CASSQGHPRVYGYTF,TGTGCCAGCAGCCAGGGACACCCGCGGGTCTATGGCTACACCTTC,NA,NA,TRBJ1-2,TRBV3-1/TRBV3-2
CASSLGGYPPTEAFF,TGCGCCAGCAGCTTGGGGGGGTATCCTCCCACTGAAGCTTTCTTT,NA,NA,TRBJ1-1,TRBV5-1
CASSAAPLTSSYTGELFF,TGTGCCAGCAGCGCCGCCCCTCTGACTAGCAGCTACACCGGGGAGCTGTTTTTT,TRBD2,NA,TRBJ2-2,TRBV5-4
CASSQDPGPEYGYTF,TGTGCCAGCAGCCAAGATCCGGGACCTGAGTATGGCTACACCTTC,NA,NA,TRBJ1-2,TRBV3-1/TRBV3-2
CASSEGRSNEKLFF,TGTGCCAGCAGTGAGGGCAGATCGAATGAAAAACTGTTTTTT,NA,NA,TRBJ1-4,TRBV25-1
CASSGTGKYEQYF,TGTGCCAGCAGTGGGACAGGGAAATACGAGCAGTACTTC,TRBD1,once,TRBJ2-7,TRBV6-2/TRBV6-3
CASSQEMLGNTIYF,TGTGCCAGCAGCCAAGAGATGCTTGGAAACACCATATATTTT,NA,NA,TRBJ1-3,TRBV4-2
CASSLVGRAGEGSDTQYF,TGTGCCAGCAGCTTGGTAGGTAGAGCGGGAGAAGGATCAGATACGCAGTATTTT,TRBD2,NA,TRBJ2-3,TRBV5-6
CASSSSFYGYTF,TGTGCCAGCAGCTCCTCCTTCTATGGCTACACCTTC,NA,NA,TRBJ1-2,TRBV5-4
CASSWADTDTQYF,TGTGCCAGCAGTTGGGCGGACACAGATACGCAGTATTTT,NA,NA,TRBJ2-3,TRBV25-1
CSVESFQGGYEQYF,TGCAGCGTTGAATCTTTCCAGGGGGGCTACGAGCAGTACTTC,NA,few,TRBJ2-7,TRBV29-1
CASSFRVFLRGTEAFF,TGTGCCAGCAGTTTTAGGGTATTCCTTCGGGGCACTGAAGCTTTCTTT,NA,NA,TRBJ1-1,TRBV28
CASSGGDEWELFF,TGTGCCAGCAGCGGGGGAGATGAATGGGAGCTGTTTTTT,NA,NA,TRBJ2-2,TRBV11-2
CASRTDTDTQYF,TGTGCCAGCAGGACAGACACAGATACGCAGTATTTT,NA,NA,TRBJ2-3,TRBV28
CASSYSGVFTLHF,TGTGCCAGCAGTTACAGCGGGGTTTTCACCCTCCACTTT,NA,NA,TRBJ1-6,TRBV6-5
CASRLYTEAFF,TGTGCCAGCAGGCTCTACACTGAAGCTTTCTTT,NA,NA,TRBJ1-1,TRBV2
CASSTSGNQPQHF,TGTGCCAGCTCAACATCCGGGAATCAGCCCCAGCATTTT,NA,NA,TRBJ1-5,TRBV18
CATSDFTGDNTGELFF,TGTGCCACCAGTGATTTTACAGGGGACAACACCGGGGAGCTGTTTTTT,TRBD1,NA,TRBJ2-2,TRBV24-1
CASSYRPQEQFF,TGTGCCAGCTCATATCGGCCGCAGGAGCAGTTCTTC,NA,NA,TRBJ2-1,TRBV18
CATSDSRLAGTDTQYF,TGTGCCACCAGTGATTCGAGACTAGCGGGTACAGATACGCAGTATTTT,TRBD2,NA,TRBJ2-3,TRBV24-1
CASSLHTGVGDTQYF,TGTGCCAGCAGCTTACATACAGGGGTCGGAGATACGCAGTATTTT,TRBD1,NA,TRBJ2-3,TRBV11-1
CAWTTGTGNTEQFF,TGTGCCTGGACCACCGGGACAGGGAATACTGAGCAGTTCTTC,TRBD1,NA,TRBJ2-1,TRBV30